This T cell receptor beta chain was captured in a study of cytomegalovirus exposure and HLA in healthy donors. It was with 60 Vbeta and 13 Jbeta primers that the PCR ran. Generated by immunoSEQ multiplex PCR, the TCRdb table keeps only in-frame clones and is missing some. The profile shows roughly 99,000 clones, roughly 70% of them singletons. CDR1 and CDR2 (germline): MNHNS, SASEGT. Trimming removed 0 bases from V and 4 bases from J, with 15 bases in between. There are 16 residues in the CDR3. The sequenced material came from PBMCs. This sequence joins TRBV6-1 and TRBJ1-2; weak D call: TRBD1 (6 bases). The clonotype comes from a male donor in good health and CMV-seronegative. The DNA for the CDR3 is TGTGCCAGCAGTGAAGCGCTATTTAGGGGGGGCTATGGCTACACCTTC. This codes for CASSEALFRGGYGYTF.